This T cell receptor (beta chain) was identified in a study of molecular identifiers for immune sequencing clone quantification. Study results and caveats: Highly expanded clones may be undercounted when identical TCR molecules share barcodes.

Naive CD8 libraries came from approximately 20,000 to 980,000 sorted cells with 10%, 30% or 50% RNA. At least ten counts were recorded for this clonotype. Its cognate antigen is unknown. Bulk libraries came from a prior protocol with listed TCR primers. TCRdb independently ran MiXCR on the PCR reads; one entry per CDR3 protein. This sample has over 600,000 distinct CDR3 sequences, with roughly 21% found just once. The CDR3 has 15 amino acids. Trimming cost V 1 base and J 2 bases, with 11 bases left between them. The sequenced sample was naive CD8+ T cells from blood, with Jurkat cell RNA spiked in. Subset given: FACS-sorted CD8+CD4-CCR7+CD45RA+ naive T cells. This clonotype was obtained from a human donor in good health. Some libraries in this study had Jurkat cell RNA spiked in. This chain joins TRBV12-3 or TRBV12-4 and TRBJ2-5, with D maybe TRBD2 (7 bases). This chain's CDR3 is CASSLGGGLQETQYF. As DNA, the CDR3 is TGTGCCAGCAGTTTAGGAGGGGGACTACAAGAGACCCAGTACTTC.